The 14 T cell receptor beta chains below come from one sample, sequenced in a study of blood T cell repertoires in COVID-19. Libraries were prepared by immunoSEQ multiplex PCR; TCRdb keeps only in-frame clonotypes and omits some of them. The data hold 83,000 or so clones, with around 80% observed a single time. The sample comprised peripheral blood. Receptor source: a human donor in a cohort sampled during active COVID-19.

The chain carries TRBV15 and TRBJ2-3; 12 nucleotides agree with TRBD2. V lost 2 bases and J lost 1; bases outside the gene matches: 16. There are 21 residues in the CDR3. Germline V lookup: CDR1 LNHNV, CDR2 YYDKDF (reference sequence). CDR3: CATSRLDLWTSGAPGTDTQYF. CDR3 sequence (DNA): TGTGCCACCAGCAGATTGGATCTTTGGACTAGCGGGGCGCCTGGCACAGATACGCAGTATTTT.

This clone was seen a handful of times. The CDR3 DNA follows: TGTGCCAGCAGTAGGACACTCCCCTACGAGCAGTACTTC. It specifies CASSRTLPYEQYF. The chain carries TRBV6-5 and TRBJ2-7; perhaps TRBD1 as D (5 bases). Germline values: CDR1 MNHEY, CDR2 SVGAGI. V was cut by 5 bases and J by 2 bases, with 10 bases left in between. The CDR3 covers 13 residues.

V and J are TRBV6-2 or TRBV6-3 and TRBJ2-7; a possible D gene is TRBD2 (6 bases). The V end was cut by 5 bases, the J end by 7 bases, with 15 bases between. From germline, CDR1 is MNHEY and CDR2 SVGEGT. CDR3 length: 13 residues. CDR3 region: CASSRLAGLEQYF. CDR3 DNA: TGTGCCAGCAGTCGCCTCGCGGGGCTGGAGCAGTACTTC.

V gene TRBV6-1 combines with J gene TRBJ2-3, with 7 positions matching TRBD1. This CDR3 is built from 17 residues. V gave up 0 bases and J gave up 1 base; unmatched junction bases: 7. Germline V gene data show CDR1 as MNHNS and CDR2 as SASEGT. This chain's CDR3 is CASSEAGDSPGTDTQYF. The CDR3 DNA reads TGTGCCAGCAGTGAAGCGGGGGACAGCCCCGGCACAGATACGCAGTATTTT.

The chain recombines TRBV27 with TRBJ2-2; D may be TRBD1 (5 bases). Per the germline V gene, CDR1 is MNHEY and CDR2 is SMNVEV (reference sequence). The CDR3 runs 14 residues. V shed 3 bases and J shed 7 bases, with 12 bases lying between them. The CDR3 nucleotides are TGTGCCAGCAGTTTTAGGGGCCACGGCGGGGAGCTGTTTTTT. Translated, it gives CASSFRGHGGELFF.

The genes are TRBV5-6 and TRBJ1-1; the D is unclear. V was clipped by 2 bases and J by 4 bases, with 3 bases between them. Germline V gene sequence: CDR1 SGHDT, CDR2 YYEEEE. CDR3 size: 11 residues. CDR3 sequence: CASSFGTEAFF. The CDR3 nucleotides are TGTGCCAGCAGCTTCGGCACTGAAGCTTTCTTT.

This clone was recorded only once. This chain links TRBV2 with TRBJ1-5, with 9 bases lining up with TRBD1. V shed 8 bases, J shed 8 bases, and the junction held 4 bases outside the gene matches. This CDR3 has 12 residues. Germline V CDR1 and CDR2: SNHLY, FYNNEI. CDR3 DNA sequence: TGTGCCAGCGGTTGGGACAGGGAGCCCCAGCATTTT. It specifies CASGWDREPQHF.

The rearrangement joins TRBV10-3 to TRBJ2-1; 7 nucleotides match TRBD1. Germline loops: CDR1 ENHRY, CDR2 SYGVKD. V lost 0 bases to trimming and J lost 4 bases; unmatched junction nucleotides: 0. The CDR3 has 14 amino acids. CDR3 in DNA: TGTGCCATCAGTGAGTCGGGACAGTACAATGAGCAGTTCTTC. It specifies CAISESGQYNEQFF.

This clone was observed a few times. The chain has TRBV12-3 or TRBV12-4 and TRBJ1-2; D unresolved. The CDR3 runs 12 residues. V was clipped by 8 bases and J by 7 bases, with 14 bases between them. CDR3 region: CASSGPFGGYTF. In DNA, the CDR3 is TGTGCCAGCTCCGGTCCCTTCGGTGGCTACACCTTC.

This clone has more than one count but fewer than ten. The rearrangement uses TRBV5-5 and TRBJ2-7, with TRBD1 identical over 9 bases. The germline CDR1 and CDR2 sequences are SGHKS and YYEKEE (reference sequence). The CDR3 sequence is 15 residues long. The ends lost 4 bases at V and 3 bases at J; junction bases unmatched: 8. This CDR3 is CASSPLRDRVYEQYF. CDR3 nucleotides: TGTGCCAGCAGCCCCCTCCGGGACAGGGTCTACGAGCAGTACTTC.

The rearrangement links TRBV5-4 to TRBJ2-2; D is possibly TRBD1 (5 bases). Trimming left V 2 bases short and J 0 bases short, with 8 bases between. The CDR3 consists of 15 residues. Germline CDR1 reads SGHNT; CDR2 reads YYREEE (reference sequence). CDR3 DNA: TGTGCCAGCAGCTTCAGGGCAACGAACACCGGGGAGCTGTTTTTT. The encoded protein is CASSFRATNTGELFF.

This sequence joins TRBV7-9 and TRBJ2-3, with 7 positions matching TRBD2. Germline trimming cut 5 bases from V and 5 bases from J; bases unmatched to any gene: 16. The germline CDR1 and CDR2 sequences are SEHNR and FQNEAQ (reference sequence). The CDR3 totals 17 residues. The CDR3 DNA is TGTGCCAGCAGCGCGCCAAGCAAGCGGGGATTAGAAGATACGCAGTATTTT. The encoded protein is CASSAPSKRGLEDTQYF.

This clone has just a few counts. The chain employs TRBV12-3 or TRBV12-4 and TRBJ2-7; D gene uncertain. This CDR3 spans 13 amino acids. The V and J ends lost 2 bases and 3 bases respectively, with 8 bases between them. CDR3 in DNA: TGTGCCAGCAGTTTACTGCCAGACTACGAGCAGTACTTC. Residues: CASSLLPDYEQYF.

V is TRBV7-9 and J is TRBJ1-4; D possibly corresponds to TRBD1 (5 bases). V shed 3 bases and J shed 2 bases, with 7 bases lying between them. Germline V gene data show CDR1 as SEHNR and CDR2 as FQNEAQ (reference sequence). The CDR3 spans 14 residues. CDR3 amino acids: CASSLGGTNEKLFF. CDR3 bases: TGTGCCAGCAGCTTGGGGGGGACTAATGAAAAACTGTTTTTT.